The 20 T cell receptor beta chains presented below share a single source sample, sequenced in a study of shared clonotypes between healthy human individuals. Sequenced by immunoSEQ multiplex PCR; TCRdb stores in-frame clones only, minus some. The sample has millions of clones, just over 90% seen once. Naivety among CD8 cells was defined by CD45RO negativity and positive CCR7 selection, thereby excluding terminally differentiated effector memory CD45RA+ cells. Sequences were obtained from naive CD8+ T cells from PBMCs. The receptors stem from a man between 18 and 29 years old in good health. Some clones in this sample may be carry-over from other donors' samples.

This chain joins TRBV5-5 and TRBJ2-7; TRBD1 is a possible D gene (8 bases). V lost 4 bases and J lost 6, with 17 bases in between. Germline CDR1 reads SGHKS; CDR2 reads YYEKEE (reference sequence). CDR3 length: 14 residues. The CDR3 region has the DNA TGTGCCAGCAGCGTTTGGAACAGGGGGGGCGAGCAGTACTTC. Translating gives CASSVWNRGGEQYF.

This clone was found once. CDR3 region: CASSETGLAYEQYF. In nucleotides, the CDR3 is TGCGCCAGCAGTGAGACGGGACTTGCCTACGAGCAGTACTTC. The chain employs TRBV10-2 and TRBJ2-7; perhaps TRBD2 as D (6 bases). CDR1 is WSHSY, CDR2 SAAADI, per germline. V lost 2 bases, J lost 2 bases, and 10 bases lay in between. CDR3 length equals 14 residues.

The rearrangement uses TRBV2 and TRBJ2-3; D ambiguous. Germline V CDR1 and CDR2: SNHLY, FYNNEI. Trimming cost V 2 bases and J 0 bases, with 9 bases left between them. CDR3 size: 15 residues. The CDR3 bases are TGTGCCAGCAGTGAACTGGGCGGCAGCACAGATACGCAGTATTTT. Translation gives CASSELGGSTDTQYF.

This clone was observed a single time. This chain links TRBV7-2 with TRBJ1-1; unclear D gene. V was shortened by 9 bases and J by 4 bases, with 9 bases between the two germline ends. This CDR3 is 11 amino acids long. Per germline, CDR1 SGHTA and CDR2 FQGNSA. The CDR3 nucleotides read TGTGCCAGGGGGTTGGGCACTGAAGCTTTCTTT. This encodes CARGLGTEAFF.

This chain links TRBV15 with TRBJ2-2; D may be TRBD1 (6 bases). V lost 6 bases and J lost 1, with 9 bases in between. The CDR3 loop spans 14 amino acids. Germline V gives CDR1 LNHNV, CDR2 YYDKDF (reference sequence). CDR3 DNA sequence: TGTGCCACCAGGGGGGCGTTGAACACCGGGGAGCTGTTTTTT. Amino acids: CATRGALNTGELFF.

The chain couples TRBV29-1 to TRBJ2-3, with D tentatively TRBD1 (6 bases). Looked up from germline, CDR1 is SQVTM and CDR2 is ANQGSEA. CDR3 length equals 17 residues. Deletions cut 4 bases from V and 2 bases from J, with 22 bases between. The CDR3 nucleotides read TGCAGCGTTGTGTTCCGCGAGGACAGAACACTCACAGATACGCAGTATTTT. This translates into CSVVFREDRTLTDTQYF.

The V gene is TRBV7-2, the J gene TRBJ2-2; tentatively, D is TRBD1 or TRBD2 (6 bases each). From germline, CDR1 is SGHTA and CDR2 FQGNSA. V was clipped by 5 bases and J by 4 bases, with 14 bases between them. CDR3 size: 15 residues. CDR3 residues: CASSNRQEGTGELFF. In nucleotides, the CDR3 is TGTGCCAGCAGCAACAGACAGGAGGGCACCGGGGAGCTGTTTTTT.

CDR3 in amino acids: CATRDFNTEAFF. In DNA, the CDR3 is TGTGCCACCCGGGACTTCAACACTGAAGCTTTCTTT. The chain has TRBV19 and TRBJ1-1; D is perhaps TRBD1 (5 bases). The CDR3 is made up of 12 amino acids. Germline CDR1 and CDR2: LNHDA and SQIVND (reference sequence). V lost 10 bases and J lost 2, with 11 bases in between.

The rearrangement joins TRBV6-1 to TRBJ2-1, with 10 positions matching TRBD2. The CDR3 has 17 amino acids. The trim removed 3 bases at V and 0 bases at J, leaving 5 bases unmatched. Germline V gives CDR1 MNHNS, CDR2 SASEGT. The CDR3 nucleotides are TGTGCCAGCAGTGATTTAGCGGGAGGCAACTCCTACAATGAGCAGTTCTTC. As protein: CASSDLAGGNSYNEQFF.

The CDR3 DNA reads TGCGCCAGCAGCCAGGTCAGAGTGAACACTGAAGCTTTCTTT. It translates to CASSQVRVNTEAFF. The rearrangement joins TRBV4-1 to TRBJ1-1; D remains ambiguous. The CDR3 contains 14 residues. Trimming shortened V by 3 bases and J by 0 bases, and 8 bases separated the two germline ends. CDR1 MGHRA and CDR2 YSYEKL come from the germline V gene.

J is TRBJ1-5 and V is TRBV28; unclear D gene. With 5 bases removed from V and 1 base from J, the gap between germline ends came to 24 bases. Germline values: CDR1 MDHEN, CDR2 SYDVKM. This CDR3 contains 19 residues. DNA of the CDR3: TGTGCCAGCAGTCCCATTAGGTGGGCACCGGGATCCAGCAATCAGCCCCAGCATTTT. Its translation is CASSPIRWAPGSSNQPQHF.

In its sample, this clone was seen once. The genes are TRBV6-5 and TRBJ2-1; D possibly corresponds to TRBD1 (6 bases). V shed 2 bases and J shed 9 bases, with 14 bases lying between them. This CDR3 has 14 amino acids. In germline, CDR1 is MNHEY, CDR2 SVGAGI. As DNA, the CDR3 is TGTGCCAGCAGTTACGGGGGCTCCGGCTCTGAGCAGTTCTTC. It specifies CASSYGGSGSEQFF.

This chain connects TRBV6-5 to TRBJ1-1; possibly TRBD1 for D (6 bases). Germline lookup yields CDR1 MNHEY and CDR2 SVGAGI. The CDR3 has 13 residues. Trimming shortened V by 2 bases and J by 8 bases, and 12 bases separated the two germline ends. CDR3 region: CASSYLLQGEAFF. The CDR3 bases are TGTGCCAGCAGTTACCTATTACAGGGAGAAGCTTTCTTT.

V usage is TRBV10-1 and J usage is TRBJ2-7, with D unresolved. Trimming removed 3 bases from V and 3 bases from J, with 12 bases in between. CDR3 length: 14 residues. Germline V CDR1 and CDR2: WNHNN, SYGVQD (reference sequence). CDR3 nucleotide sequence: TGCGCCAGCAGTGACAAGGACGGAATCTACGAGCAGTACTTC. It codes for CASSDKDGIYEQYF.

The chain combines TRBV20-1 with TRBJ1-2, with D tentatively TRBD1 (5 bases). Trimming left V 5 bases short and J 4 bases short, with 8 bases between. The CDR3 totals 11 residues. Germline-derived CDR1 and CDR2 are DFQATT and SNEGSKA (reference sequence). CDR3 DNA: TGCAGTGCTGCAGGGCTCTATGGCTACACCTTC. Its protein is CSAAGLYGYTF.

This sequence joins TRBV27 and TRBJ1-1; D call uncertain. Between the trimmed V and J ends, which lost 3 bases and 1 base, there was a span of 21 bases. This CDR3 comprises 18 residues. From germline, CDR1 is MNHEY and CDR2 SMNVEV (reference sequence). In DNA, the CDR3 is TGTGCCAGCAGTTTCAAAGCTCTCTCGACGGAGTGGAACACTGAAGCTTTCTTT. This encodes CASSFKALSTEWNTEAFF.

J is TRBJ2-2 and V is TRBV4-3, with 11 positions matching TRBD2. V shed 3 bases, J shed 4 bases, and the junction held 4 bases outside the gene matches. The CDR3 totals 16 residues. Germline CDR1 is LGHNA and CDR2 is YSLEER. CDR3 coding DNA: TGCGCCAGCAGCCAGCCCGGGACTAGCGGCACCGGGGAGCTGTTTTTT. Amino acid sequence: CASSQPGTSGTGELFF.

Concerning this clone itself: The same CDR3 is also encoded by other DNA sequences in this sample. The chain employs TRBV27 and TRBJ1-2, with 8 positions matching TRBD1. V shed 3 bases, J shed 5 bases, and the junction held 2 bases outside the gene matches. The CDR3 spans 13 residues. The germline gives CDR1 MNHEY, CDR2 SMNVEV (reference sequence). The CDR3 bases are TGTGCCAGCAGTTTCGGACAGGGATATGGCTACACCTTC. Translation: CASSFGQGYGYTF.

The genes are TRBV19 and TRBJ1-4, with D uncertain. The CDR3 runs 15 residues. Germline values: CDR1 LNHDA, CDR2 SQIVND (reference sequence). V dropped 3 bases and J dropped 4 bases, with 12 bases sitting between them. The chain's CDR3 is CASSIGPQLNEKLFF. The CDR3 DNA sequence: TGTGCCAGTAGTATTGGGCCCCAACTTAATGAAAAACTGTTTTTT.

The chain has TRBV5-1 and TRBJ1-1; D is unclear. The CDR3 sequence is 15 residues long. Germline assignment: CDR1 SGHRS and CDR2 YFSETQ. Trimming left V 0 bases short and J 4 bases short, with 13 bases between. The CDR3 spells CASSLGPEWPTEAFF. The CDR3 DNA is TGCGCCAGCAGCTTGGGTCCGGAGTGGCCCACTGAAGCTTTCTTT. Supplemented by reference TRBV5-1 and TRBJ1-1, the full variable domain reads KAGVTQTPRYLIKTRGQQVTLSCSPISGHRSVSWYQQTPGQGLQFLFEYFSETQRNKGNFPGRFSGRQFSNSRSEMNVSTLELGDSALYLCASSLGPEWPTEAFFGQGTRLTVV.